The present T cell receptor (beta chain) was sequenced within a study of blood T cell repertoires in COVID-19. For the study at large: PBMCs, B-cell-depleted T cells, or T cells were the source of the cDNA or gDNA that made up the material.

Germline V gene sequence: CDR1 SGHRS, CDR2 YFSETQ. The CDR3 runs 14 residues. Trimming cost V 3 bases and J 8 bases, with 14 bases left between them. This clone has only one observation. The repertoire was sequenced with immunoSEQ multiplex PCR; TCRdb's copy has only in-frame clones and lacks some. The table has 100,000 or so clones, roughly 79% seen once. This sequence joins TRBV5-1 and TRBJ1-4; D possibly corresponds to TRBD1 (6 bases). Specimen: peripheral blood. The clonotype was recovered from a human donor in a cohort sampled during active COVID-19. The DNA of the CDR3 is TGCGCCAGCAGCTCGTGGGGGCTTCGGGAAAAACTGTTTTTT. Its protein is CASSSWGLREKLFF.